This is a list of T cell receptor beta chains from one sample in a study of blood T cell repertoires in COVID-19. Using immunoSEQ multiplex PCR, the repertoire was profiled, and TCRdb retains in-frame clones only, with some absent. Among about 430,000 clones, approximately 90% were seen once, and the ten largest hold approximately 1.5%. Material for sequencing was PBMCs or T cells enriched from blood (not recorded which). All receptors come from a woman younger than 30 who had been exposed to COVID-19. Each CDR3 is given without its conserved first and last residue. A row's size may be missing; if present it is once, few, many or a size class.

V: TRBV6-2/TRBV6-3; length: 14; size: NA; J: TRBJ2-7; CDR3: ASSYVREHSSYEQY
V: TRBV30; length: 10; size: NA; J: TRBJ1-6; CDR3: ARRTGNSPLH
V: TRBV18; length: 12; size: NA; J: TRBJ2-5; CDR3: ASSRDRAQETQY
V: TRBV10-3; length: 13; size: NA; J: TRBJ2-7; CDR3: AISESQGIPNEQY
V: TRBV7-6; length: 14; size: NA; J: TRBJ1-4; CDR3: ASSLVQGATNEKLF
V: TRBV5-1; length: 13; size: NA; J: TRBJ2-3; CDR3: ASSADRGSGDTQY
V: TRBV7-9; length: 12; size: NA; J: TRBJ2-7; CDR3: ASSIRDRGPGQY
V: TRBV5-8; length: 12; size: NA; J: TRBJ1-4; CDR3: ASSPYYGGEKLF
V: TRBV27; length: 13; size: NA; J: TRBJ2-2; CDR3: ASSFPRGGTGELF
V: TRBV7-7; length: 13; size: NA; J: TRBJ2-1; CDR3: ASSPLGGGYNEQF
V: TRBV30; length: 12; size: once; J: TRBJ1-2; CDR3: AWKNWGTGDGYT
V: TRBV27; length: 11; size: NA; J: TRBJ1-2; CDR3: ASSLMSNYGYT
V: TRBV7-3; length: 12; size: NA; J: TRBJ1-1; CDR3: ASSQTGGVTEAF
V: TRBV4-2; length: 12; size: NA; J: TRBJ2-1; CDR3: ASSQAASFYEQF
V: TRBV13; length: 12; size: NA; J: TRBJ2-1; CDR3: ASSLAGGTVEQF
V: TRBV25-1; length: 16; size: NA; J: TRBJ2-5; CDR3: ASSEYSWAGRLQETQY
V: TRBV30; length: 13; size: NA; J: TRBJ1-6; CDR3: AWSDRTGINSPLH
V: TRBV28; length: 15; size: NA; J: TRBJ2-7; CDR3: ASSLIATGTGNYEQY
V: TRBV6-5; length: 12; size: NA; J: TRBJ2-7; CDR3: ASSSPPRGREQY
V: TRBV5-6; length: 11; size: NA; J: TRBJ1-2; CDR3: ASSLGQLYGYT
V: TRBV28; length: 10; size: NA; J: TRBJ1-2; CDR3: ASNRGVYGYT
V: TRBV4-1; length: 15; size: NA; J: TRBJ1-4; CDR3: ASSQEGQGAPGEKLF
V: TRBV18; length: 12; size: NA; J: TRBJ2-5; CDR3: ASSPTAGRETQY
V: TRBV9; length: 15; size: NA; J: TRBJ2-5; CDR3: ASSVGSGRTYQETQY
V: TRBV28; length: 14; size: NA; J: TRBJ2-7; CDR3: ASSSPIAALGYEQY
V: TRBV2; length: 11; size: NA; J: TRBJ2-4; CDR3: ASTRPEGNIQY
V: TRBV5-1; length: 12; size: NA; J: TRBJ2-1; CDR3: ASSLQEGLGEQF
V: TRBV6-1; length: 12; size: NA; J: TRBJ1-1; CDR3: ASSEQQRNTEAF
V: TRBV7-9; length: 9; size: NA; J: TRBJ2-7; CDR3: ASSDSYEQY
V: TRBV29-1; length: 12; size: NA; J: TRBJ2-7; CDR3: SATGTGGDYEQY
V: TRBV20-1; length: 9; size: NA; J: TRBJ1-6; CDR3: SVRRGSPLH
V: TRBV5-1; length: 14; size: few; J: TRBJ1-1; CDR3: ASSSGQGLRDTEAF
V: TRBV28; length: 15; size: NA; J: TRBJ1-4; CDR3: ASTPWGQGSGNEKLF
V: TRBV30; length: 15; size: few; J: TRBJ1-5; CDR3: AWSLTSGLNSNQPQH
V: TRBV4-3; length: 13; size: once; J: TRBJ2-5; CDR3: ASSEDRERKETQY
V: TRBV15; length: 13; size: NA; J: TRBJ2-3; CDR3: ATSRSSGITDTQY
V: TRBV3-1/TRBV3-2; length: 16; size: NA; J: TRBJ2-1; CDR3: ASSQDDRRRGSYNEQF
V: TRBV7-2; length: 15; size: NA; J: TRBJ2-6; CDR3: ASSLGSSKSGANVLT
V: TRBV4-3; length: 13; size: NA; J: TRBJ1-2; CDR3: ASSQDPSSAYGYT
V: TRBV28; length: 12; size: NA; J: TRBJ1-6; CDR3: ASSSPGQGAPLH
V: TRBV3-1/TRBV3-2; length: 12; size: NA; J: TRBJ2-7; CDR3: ASSQHPRDYEQY
V: TRBV15; length: 12; size: once; J: TRBJ1-1; CDR3: ATSRGQMNTEAF
V: TRBV29-1; length: 13; size: NA; J: TRBJ2-1; CDR3: SVNPGGSQYNEQF
V: TRBV10-1; length: 12; size: few; J: TRBJ2-7; CDR3: ASSESTGPYEQY
V: TRBV15; length: 13; size: NA; J: TRBJ2-2; CDR3: ATRTSGPLTGELF
V: TRBV7-2; length: 15; size: NA; J: TRBJ2-3; CDR3: ASSLVSAGGLTDTQY
V: TRBV7-2; length: 16; size: many; J: TRBJ2-3; CDR3: ASSLVVAGATSTDTQY
V: TRBV19; length: 13; size: NA; J: TRBJ1-1; CDR3: ASSIGVTGRAEAF
V: TRBV15; length: 11; size: NA; J: TRBJ2-4; CDR3: ATSTTGLNIQY
V: TRBV2; length: 15; size: NA; J: TRBJ1-5; CDR3: ASSANGGGYSNQPQH
V: TRBV11-2; length: 11; size: NA; J: TRBJ2-7; CDR3: ASSLPVESEQY